This T cell receptor (beta chain) was identified during a study of blood T cell repertoires in COVID-19. Study-level information: COVID-19 samples from acute and convalescent phases originated in the United States, Italy and Spain. T cells, B-cell-depleted T cells, or PBMCs supplied cDNA or gDNA.

In germline, CDR1 is SGHVS, CDR2 FNYEAQ. Between the trimmed V and J ends, which lost 5 bases and 7 bases, there was a span of 17 bases. This CDR3 region has 15 residues. Authors' methods: Amplification with reference gene primers provided the estimates of nucleated cell counts. Clones were read by immunoSEQ multiplex PCR, and TCRdb kept only the in-frame ones, dropping some. V, J and clone size are taken as reported in that table, and D and trimming were inferred from the DNA itself. This table has 100,000 to 150,000 clones, roughly 75% appearing once. This TCR derives from a man in his 60s with active or convalescent COVID-19. The rearrangement links TRBV7-6 to TRBJ1-4; no clear D gene. Input material: peripheral blood. The CDR3 here is CASSVGGGRGEKLFF. The CDR3 DNA reads TGTGCCAGCAGCGTAGGAGGAGGCCGGGGTGAAAAACTGTTTTTT. Full variable domain (outside the CDR3, taken from reference TRBV7-6 and TRBJ1-4): GAGVSQSPRYKVTKRGQDVALRCDPISGHVSLYWYRQALGQGPEFLTYFNYEAQQDKSGLPNDRFSAERPEGSISTLTIQRTEQRDSAMYRCASSVGGGRGEKLFFGSGTQLSVL.